A single sample gave rise to the 32 T cell receptor beta chains below, sequenced in a study of blood T cell repertoires in COVID-19. Data came from immunoSEQ multiplex PCR; TCRdb stores just in-frame clones and leaves some out. Among 95,000 to 110,000 clones listed, roughly 80% were seen once. The sequenced material came from peripheral blood. These TCRs come from a human donor in a cohort sampled during active COVID-19.

V is TRBV18 and J is TRBJ2-3; a weak D match, TRBD2 (5 bases). The CDR3 is 15 amino acids. V lost 3 bases and J lost 5, with 15 bases in between. The germline V gene encodes CDR1 KGHSH and CDR2 LQKENI. Here the CDR3 reads CASSPAITGGDTQYF. CDR3 nucleotide sequence: TGTGCCAGCTCACCTGCAATCACTGGAGGAGATACGCAGTATTTT.

Regarding this clone: A junction end diverges from the germline sequence, so it may reflect a read error. This rearrangement joins TRBV7-7 to TRBJ1-5, with D maybe TRBD1 (6 bases). CDR3 length equals 14 residues. In germline, CDR1 is SSHAT, CDR2 FNYEAQ (reference sequence). CDR3 sequence reads: CASTTGICNQPQHF. The CDR3 DNA sequence: TGTGCTAGCACCACAGGGATATGCAATCAGCCCCAGCATTTT. The full variable domain, rest sourced from reference TRBV7-7 and TRBJ1-5, is GAGVSQSPRYKVTKRGQDVTLRCDPISSHATLYWYQQALGQGPEFLTYFNYEAQPDKSGLPSDRFSAERPEGSISTLTIQRTEQRDSAMYRCASTTGICNQPQHFGDGTRLSIL.

The gene calls are TRBV7-2 and TRBJ2-5, with TRBD1 as a possible D gene (7 bases). The CDR3 loop spans 13 amino acids. V lost 5 bases, J lost 4 bases, and 11 bases lay in between. CDR1 is SGHTA, CDR2 FQGNSA, per germline. CDR3 in DNA: TGTGCCAGCAGCACCAGGGGGGCAGAGACCCAGTACTTC. Protein sequence: CASSTRGAETQYF. Together with reference TRBV7-2 and TRBJ2-5, the CDR3 gives the full variable domain: GAGVSQSPSNKVTEKGKDVELRCDPISGHTALYWYRQSLGQGLEFLIYFQGNSAPDKSGLPSDRFSAERTGGSVSTLTIQRTQQEDSAVYLCASSTRGAETQYFGPGTRLLVL.

The chain has TRBV2 and TRBJ2-5, with 8 bases matching TRBD2. Germline V gene sequence: CDR1 SNHLY, CDR2 FYNNEI. The CDR3 loop spans 15 amino acids. With 4 bases clipped from V and 5 bases from J, the junction kept 9 bases outside the gene matches. CDR3 sequence: CASSVTGLAPETQYF. CDR3 DNA sequence: TGTGCCAGCAGTGTCACCGGACTAGCACCGGAGACCCAGTACTTC.

This chain uses TRBV3-1 (or the pseudogene TRBV3-2) with TRBJ2-2, with D perhaps TRBD2 (5 bases). Trimming took 1 base from V and 7 from J, leaving 10 bases between them. CDR3 size: 14 residues. Germline V gives CDR1 LGHDT, CDR2 YNNKEL (reference sequence). The CDR3 bases are TGTGCCAGCAGCCAAGGGACTTTTGTCGGGGAGCTGTTTTTT. Encoded protein: CASSQGTFVGELFF.

V and J are TRBV11-2 and TRBJ2-5; possibly TRBD2 for D (7 bases). The CDR3 has 13 residues. Germline CDR1 reads SGHAT; CDR2 reads FQNNGV. Trimming cost V 7 bases and J 6 bases, with 15 bases left between them. The CDR3 region is CASTRGARQTQYF. The DNA of the CDR3 is TGTGCCAGCACCCGGGGGGCCCGCCAGACCCAGTACTTC.

The rearrangement links TRBV4-1 to TRBJ1-5; D ambiguous. The CDR3 is 16 residues long. V was shortened by 1 base and J by 7 bases, with 17 bases between the two germline ends. The germline CDR1 and CDR2 sequences are MGHRA and YSYEKL. CDR3 protein: CASSQVPGEAGQPQHF. In DNA form, the CDR3 reads TGCGCCAGCAGCCAAGTGCCCGGTGAGGCGGGCCAGCCCCAGCATTTT.

CDR3: CASSPRQVYGYTF. The CDR3 DNA follows: TGTGCCAGCAGTCCCAGACAGGTATATGGCTACACCTTC. This chain connects TRBV12-3 or TRBV12-4 to TRBJ1-2; D is perhaps TRBD1 (6 bases). V lost 5 bases to trimming and J lost 5 bases, with 12 bases between them. The CDR3 extends over 13 amino acids.

The chain has TRBV6-5 and TRBJ1-5; no reliable D call. This CDR3 has 13 amino acids. V was trimmed by 6 bases and J by 5 bases, leaving 11 bases between them. From germline, CDR1 is MNHEY and CDR2 SVGAGI. The CDR3 DNA is TGTGCCAGCAGCGGGAATGGTGATCAGCCCCAGCATTTT. It specifies CASSGNGDQPQHF.

The gene calls are TRBV19 and TRBJ1-5; 7 bases align to TRBD1. Unmatched junction bases numbered 3, after V lost 3 bases and J lost 1 base. From germline, CDR1 is LNHDA and CDR2 SQIVND (reference sequence). This CDR3 contains 15 residues. The CDR3 DNA reads TGTGCCAGTAGTATGGAGGGGGCAAGCAATCAGCCCCAGCATTTT. It codes for CASSMEGASNQPQHF.

The chain recombines TRBV27 with TRBJ1-1, with 7 nucleotides matching TRBD1. The J segment lost 1 base and the V segment lost 6 bases, leaving 5 bases of the junction unmatched. The germline V gene encodes CDR1 MNHEY and CDR2 SMNVEV (reference sequence). This CDR3 spans 14 amino acids. CDR3 residues: CASREGAQNTEAFF. The CDR3 DNA reads as TGTGCCAGCAGGGAGGGGGCGCAGAACACTGAAGCTTTCTTT.

The chain uses TRBV4-3 and TRBJ2-1; 9 nucleotides agree with TRBD1. The CDR3 covers 16 residues. The germline CDR1 and CDR2 sequences are LGHNA and YSLEER. Trimming removed 3 bases from V and 9 bases from J; junction bases left unmatched: 12. CDR3 sequence (DNA): TGCGCCAGCAGCCAGTCCAACAGGGGGCCGTTTGGTGAGCAGTTCTTC. Amino acids: CASSQSNRGPFGEQFF.

The rearrangement links TRBV3-1 (or the pseudogene TRBV3-2) to TRBJ1-1; 7 bases are shared with TRBD1. CDR1 and CDR2 from the germline V gene are LGHDT and YNNKEL (reference sequence). This CDR3 has 14 residues. V was clipped by 2 bases and J by 1 base; unmatched bases: 1. The CDR3, as DNA: TGTGCCAGCAGCCAACGGGACAGGAACACTGAAGCTTTCTTT. Its translation: CASSQRDRNTEAFF.

Written as DNA, the CDR3 is TGTGCCAGCAGCTTAGTGGGTTTCAGGGGGCGCGTCTATGGCTACACCTTC. Translating gives CASSLVGFRGRVYGYTF. The chain recombines TRBV11-3 with TRBJ1-2, with 8 bases identical to TRBD1. Germline V gives CDR1 SGHNT, CDR2 YENEEA. The CDR3 runs 17 residues. Germline trimming cut 1 base from V and 4 bases from J; bases unmatched to any gene: 11.

This clone was counted a single time. V and J are TRBV5-1 and TRBJ1-2; 10 bases fit TRBD1. The germline V gene has CDR1 SGHRS and CDR2 YFSETQ. Trimming at V came to 4 bases and at J to 7 bases, leaving 7 bases not matched to a gene. This CDR3 comprises 14 residues. Here the CDR3 DNA reads TGCGCCAGCAGCCAGACAGGGGGCGCCTCTGGCTACACCTTC. Amino acid sequence: CASSQTGGASGYTF. The full variable domain, with the rest looked up from reference TRBV5-1 and TRBJ1-2, is KAGVTQTPRYLIKTRGQQVTLSCSPISGHRSVSWYQQTPGQGLQFLFEYFSETQRNKGNFPGRFSGRQFSNSRSEMNVSTLELGDSALYLCASSQTGGASGYTFGSGTRLTVV.

The chain combines TRBV5-1 with TRBJ1-2; D is ambiguous. Trimming removed 0 bases from V and 5 bases from J, with 8 bases in between. Germline-derived CDR1 and CDR2 are SGHRS and YFSETQ. This CDR3 is 13 amino acids long. The CDR3 sequence is CASSLAIVYGYTF. CDR3 nucleotides: TGCGCCAGCAGCTTGGCCATAGTGTATGGCTACACCTTC.

This clone was observed once. The chain employs TRBV7-8 and TRBJ1-5; 8 nucleotides align to TRBD1. The germline V gene has CDR1 SGHVS and CDR2 FQNEAQ. This CDR3 contains 16 residues. J lost 7 bases, V lost 5 bases, and 13 bases had no gene match. The CDR3 is CASSPMSGQGGQPQHF. The CDR3 DNA follows: TGTGCCAGCAGCCCCATGTCCGGACAGGGAGGCCAGCCCCAGCATTTT. The whole variable domain, filled in from reference TRBV7-8 and TRBJ1-5, reads GAGVSQSPRYKVAKRGQDVALRCDPISGHVSLFWYQQALGQGPEFLTYFQNEAQLDKSGLPSDRFFAERPEGSVSTLKIQRTQQEDSAVYLCASSPMSGQGGQPQHFGDGTRLSIL.

This rearrangement joins TRBV19 to TRBJ2-3; 9 bases line up with TRBD2. Germline trimming cut 7 bases from V and 4 bases from J; bases unmatched to any gene: 12. The CDR3 consists of 16 residues. Germline V gene sequence: CDR1 LNHDA, CDR2 SQIVND (reference sequence). CDR3 residues: CASTPMGGGGADTQYF. The CDR3 DNA is TGTGCCAGTACCCCGATGGGCGGGGGGGGAGCAGATACGCAGTATTTT.

The V gene is TRBV19, the J gene TRBJ2-6; D gene ambiguous. The V and J ends lost 5 bases and 0 bases respectively, with 8 bases between them. CDR3 length: 15 residues. Germline lookup yields CDR1 LNHDA and CDR2 SQIVND (reference sequence). The CDR3 protein is CASSVGFSGANVLTF. Written as DNA, the CDR3 is TGTGCCAGTAGTGTCGGGTTCTCTGGGGCCAACGTCCTGACTTTC.

The gene calls are TRBV27 and TRBJ2-2, with 10 nucleotides matching TRBD2. Germline values: CDR1 MNHEY, CDR2 SMNVEV (reference sequence). The CDR3 consists of 19 residues. Trimming cost V 5 bases and J 1 base; bases outside gene matches: 13. This chain's CDR3 is CASSPPPVAGGWNTGELFF. CDR3 DNA: TGTGCCAGCAGTCCGCCCCCGGTAGCGGGGGGCTGGAACACCGGGGAGCTGTTTTTT.

The rearrangement joins TRBV7-6 to TRBJ2-6; D remains unclear. The CDR3 is 19 amino acids. Germline CDR1 reads SGHVS; CDR2 reads FNYEAQ. V was pared by 3 bases and J by 0 bases, with 18 bases between. In DNA form, the CDR3 reads TGTGCCAGCAGCTTTTGGGCCTCAGGTTTGGACTCTGGGGCCAACGTCCTGACTTTC. It yields the protein CASSFWASGLDSGANVLTF. The whole variable domain, remainder taken from reference TRBV7-6 and TRBJ2-6, is GAGVSQSPRYKVTKRGQDVALRCDPISGHVSLYWYRQALGQGPEFLTYFNYEAQQDKSGLPNDRFSAERPEGSISTLTIQRTEQRDSAMYRCASSFWASGLDSGANVLTFGAGSRLTVL.

The rearrangement links TRBV18 to TRBJ2-2; possibly TRBD2 for D (7 bases). V gave up 3 bases and J gave up 2 bases, with 19 bases separating them. The CDR3 consists of 18 residues. Germline assignment: CDR1 KGHSH and CDR2 LQKENI. The CDR3 spells CASSPNPVGGANTGELFF. CDR3 DNA sequence: TGTGCCAGCTCACCGAACCCGGTTGGGGGGGCCAACACCGGGGAGCTGTTTTTT.

The V and J genes are TRBV9 and TRBJ2-2; 8 bases line up with TRBD2. The CDR3 totals 16 residues. Trimming took 3 bases from V and 2 from J; bases not matched to a gene: 6. Per the germline V gene, CDR1 is SGDLS and CDR2 is YYNGEE. CDR3 nucleotides: TGTGCCAGCAGCGCCGGCGGGGGGCGAAACACCGGGGAGCTGTTTTTT. This gives the protein CASSAGGGRNTGELFF.

This chain uses TRBV7-2 with TRBJ2-7, with 9 bases identical to TRBD2. V trimming: 0 bases; J trimming: 3 bases; junction bases outside the gene matches: 9. Per germline, CDR1 SGHTA and CDR2 FQGNSA. CDR3 length: 17 residues. Here the CDR3 reads CASSLARARGGHYEQYF. CDR3 nucleotide sequence: TGTGCCAGCAGCTTAGCGCGGGCGCGGGGGGGCCACTACGAGCAGTACTTC.

This chain connects TRBV15 to TRBJ2-7; TRBD2 aligns across 8 bases. This CDR3 is 16 amino acids long. V was pared by 0 bases and J by 7 bases, with 11 bases of the junction left unmatched. Germline V gene sequence: CDR1 LNHNV, CDR2 YYDKDF (reference sequence). The CDR3 sequence is CATSRDRGTRTEEQYF. The CDR3, as DNA: TGTGCCACCAGCAGAGATCGCGGGACTAGGACGGAAGAGCAGTACTTC.

This clone was seen once. The rearrangement uses TRBV4-3 and TRBJ1-1; D not certain. Between the trimmed V and J ends, which lost 0 bases and 1 base, there was a span of 6 bases. CDR1 is LGHNA and CDR2 is YSLEER in the germline V gene. The CDR3 contains 14 residues. CDR3 region: CASSQDLRNTEAFF. The CDR3 nucleotides are TGCGCCAGCAGCCAAGATCTGCGGAACACTGAAGCTTTCTTT.

This sequence joins TRBV5-6 and TRBJ1-1; 9 bases fit TRBD1. V lost 4 bases to trimming and J lost 1 base; unmatched junction nucleotides: 11. Germline V gene lookup returns CDR1 SGHDT and CDR2 YYEEEE. This CDR3 has 17 amino acids. The chain's CDR3 is CASSPLGQGVPNTEAFF. The CDR3 DNA is TGTGCCAGCAGCCCATTGGGACAGGGAGTTCCGAACACTGAAGCTTTCTTT.

This rearrangement joins TRBV11-2 to TRBJ2-3; D is perhaps TRBD1 (6 bases). CDR1 is SGHAT and CDR2 is FQNNGV in the germline V gene. The CDR3 covers 14 residues. The germline V and J ends were trimmed by 5 bases and 6 bases, with 15 bases remaining between them. CDR3 sequence: CASSPRGLKDTQYF. The CDR3 nucleotides are TGTGCCAGCAGCCCCAGGGGTCTCAAGGATACGCAGTATTTT.

This clone was found once. CDR3 sequence: CASSPKGGGRAFF. The CDR3 DNA sequence: TGTGCCAGCAGCCCGAAGGGAGGCGGGCGAGCTTTCTTT. The genes are TRBV3-1 (or the pseudogene TRBV3-2) and TRBJ1-1; D is unclear. V was pared by 4 bases and J by 10 bases, with 16 bases between. The length of the CDR3 is 13 residues. Germline V gives CDR1 LGHDT, CDR2 YNNKEL (reference sequence).

The rearrangement joins TRBV3-1 (or the pseudogene TRBV3-2) to TRBJ1-4, with 9 bases identical to TRBD1. The CDR3 has 15 amino acids. CDR1 is LGHDT, CDR2 YNNKEL, per germline (reference sequence). The V and J ends lost 1 base and 10 bases, in that order; junction bases with no gene match: 7. The CDR3 reads CASSQAGTGLRKLFF. Written as DNA, the CDR3 is TGTGCCAGCAGCCAAGCCGGGACAGGGTTGCGAAAACTGTTTTTT.

The chain couples TRBV2 to TRBJ2-2; D might be TRBD1 (6 bases). V was cut by 8 bases and J by 5 bases, with 18 bases left in between. This CDR3 is built from 15 residues. Germline V gene data show CDR1 as SNHLY and CDR2 as FYNNEI. The CDR3 DNA is TGTGCCAGCCAGTGGGTGCCTAGGGGGACCGGGGAGCTGTTTTTT. It is translated as CASQWVPRGTGELFF.

The chain combines TRBV3-1 (or the pseudogene TRBV3-2) with TRBJ2-3; the D gene is possibly TRBD2 (6 bases). Trimming cost V 4 bases and J 3 bases, with 11 bases left between them. The CDR3 contains 14 residues. Per the germline V gene, CDR1 is LGHDT and CDR2 is YNNKEL (reference sequence). This CDR3 reads CASSPRGGTDTQYF. The CDR3 DNA reads as TGTGCCAGCAGCCCCCGGGGAGGTACAGATACGCAGTATTTT.